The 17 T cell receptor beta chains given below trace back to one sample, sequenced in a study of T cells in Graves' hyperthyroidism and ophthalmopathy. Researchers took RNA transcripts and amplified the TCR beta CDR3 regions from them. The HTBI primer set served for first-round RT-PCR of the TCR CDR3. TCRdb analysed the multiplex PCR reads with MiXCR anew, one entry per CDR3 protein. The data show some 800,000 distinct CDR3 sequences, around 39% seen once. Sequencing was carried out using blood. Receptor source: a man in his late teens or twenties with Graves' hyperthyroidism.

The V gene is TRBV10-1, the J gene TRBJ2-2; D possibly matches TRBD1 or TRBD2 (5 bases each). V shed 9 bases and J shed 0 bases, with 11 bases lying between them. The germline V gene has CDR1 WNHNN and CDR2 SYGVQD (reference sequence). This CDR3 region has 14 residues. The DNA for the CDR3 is TGCGCCAGTGCCCGGGACCCGAACACCGGGGAGCTGTTTTTT. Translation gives CASARDPNTGELFF.

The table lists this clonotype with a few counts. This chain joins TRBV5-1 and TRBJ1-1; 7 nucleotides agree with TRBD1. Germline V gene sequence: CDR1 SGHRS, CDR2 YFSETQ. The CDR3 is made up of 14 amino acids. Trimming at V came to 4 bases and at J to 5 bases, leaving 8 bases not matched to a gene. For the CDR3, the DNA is TGCGCCAGCAGCCCAACGACAGGGCGAACTGAAGCTTTCTTT. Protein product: CASSPTTGRTEAFF.

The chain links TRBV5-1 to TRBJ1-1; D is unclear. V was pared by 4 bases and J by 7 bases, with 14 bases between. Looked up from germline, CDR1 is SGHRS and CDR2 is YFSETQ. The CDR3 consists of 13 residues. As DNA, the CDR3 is TGCGCCAGCAGCCAAGAATCCTCCGTTGAAGCTTTCTTT. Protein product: CASSQESSVEAFF.

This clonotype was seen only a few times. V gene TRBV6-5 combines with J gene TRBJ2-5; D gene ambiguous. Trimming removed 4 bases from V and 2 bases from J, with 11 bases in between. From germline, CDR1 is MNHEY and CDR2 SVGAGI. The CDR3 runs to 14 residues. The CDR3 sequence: CASSFDGRQETQYF. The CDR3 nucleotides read TGTGCCAGCAGTTTCGACGGCAGGCAAGAGACCCAGTACTTC.

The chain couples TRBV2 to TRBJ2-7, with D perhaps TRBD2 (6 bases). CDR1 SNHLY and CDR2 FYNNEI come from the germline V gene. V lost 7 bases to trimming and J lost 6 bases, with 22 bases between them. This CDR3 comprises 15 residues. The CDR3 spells CASKTAGTQGFEQYF. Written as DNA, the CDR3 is TGTGCCAGCAAAACCGCCGGGACTCAGGGCTTCGAGCAGTACTTC.

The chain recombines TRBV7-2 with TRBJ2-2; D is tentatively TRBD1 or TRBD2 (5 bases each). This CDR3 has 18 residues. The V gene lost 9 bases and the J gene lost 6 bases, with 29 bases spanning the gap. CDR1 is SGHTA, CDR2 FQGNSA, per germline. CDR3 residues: CASSTLHRGARAAGELFF. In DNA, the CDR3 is TGTGCCAGTAGTACCCTCCACCGGGGCGCTAGGGCGGCCGGGGAGCTGTTTTTT.

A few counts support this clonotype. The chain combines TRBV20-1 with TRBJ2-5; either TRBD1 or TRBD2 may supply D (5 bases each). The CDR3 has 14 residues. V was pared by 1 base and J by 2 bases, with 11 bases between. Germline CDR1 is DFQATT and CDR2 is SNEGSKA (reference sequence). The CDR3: CSARGGSRQETQYF. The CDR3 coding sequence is TGCAGTGCTAGAGGGGGGAGTAGGCAAGAGACCCAGTACTTC.

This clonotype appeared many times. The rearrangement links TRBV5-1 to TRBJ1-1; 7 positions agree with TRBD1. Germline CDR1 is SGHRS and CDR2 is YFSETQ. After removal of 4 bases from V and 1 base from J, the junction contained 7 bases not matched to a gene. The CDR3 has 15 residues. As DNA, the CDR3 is TGCGCCAGCAGCAAGGGGACAGCCCAGAACACTGAAGCTTTCTTT. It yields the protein CASSKGTAQNTEAFF.

CDR3 bases: TGTGCCAGCAGTTCCGGACTTCTCGAGCAGTACTTC. Encoded protein: CASSSGLLEQYF. The chain joins TRBV25-1 to TRBJ2-7, with a tentative D call TRBD2 (5 bases). CDR1 MGHDK and CDR2 SYGVNS come from the germline V gene. The CDR3 length is 12 residues. V lost 5 bases and J lost 6, with 11 bases in between.

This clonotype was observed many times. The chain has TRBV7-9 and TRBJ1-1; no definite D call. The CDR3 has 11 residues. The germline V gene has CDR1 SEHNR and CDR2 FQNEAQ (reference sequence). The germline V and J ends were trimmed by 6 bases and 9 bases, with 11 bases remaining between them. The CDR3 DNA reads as TGTGCCAGCAGTTCGACCCCGCAAGCTTTCTTT. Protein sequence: CASSSTPQAFF.

CDR3 nucleotides: TGCAGTGCTTCCCTGACAGGGGACTATGGCTACACCTTC. Its translation: CSASLTGDYGYTF. This rearrangement joins TRBV20-1 to TRBJ1-2, with 8 bases aligning to TRBD1. From germline, CDR1 is DFQATT and CDR2 SNEGSKA (reference sequence). The CDR3 is 13 residues long. V shed 5 bases and J 3 bases; nucleotides not matched to a gene: 5.

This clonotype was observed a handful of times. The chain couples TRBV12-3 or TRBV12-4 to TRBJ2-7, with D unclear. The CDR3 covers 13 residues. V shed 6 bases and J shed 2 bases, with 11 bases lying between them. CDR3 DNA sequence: TGTGCCAGCAGCTCCCGAGGCACCTACGAGCAGTACTTC. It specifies CASSSRGTYEQYF.

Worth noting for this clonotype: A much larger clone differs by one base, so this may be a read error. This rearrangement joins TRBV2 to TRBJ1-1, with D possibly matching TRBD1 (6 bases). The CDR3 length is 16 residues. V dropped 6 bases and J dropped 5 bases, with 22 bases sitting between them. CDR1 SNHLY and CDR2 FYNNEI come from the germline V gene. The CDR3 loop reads CASSVPTGGGKTEAFF. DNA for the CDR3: TGTGCCAGCAGCGTGCCCACGGGAGGGGGGAAGACTGAAGCTTTCTTT.

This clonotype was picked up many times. The CDR3 nucleotides are TGTGCCAGCAGGTACAGGGGGTTAGCTTTCTTT. Protein sequence: CASRYRGLAFF. The chain has TRBV25-1 and TRBJ1-1; 8 nucleotides line up with TRBD1. The V gene end was trimmed by 6 bases and the J gene end by 10 bases; junction bases not matched to a gene: 4. This CDR3 is built from 11 residues. CDR1 is MGHDK, CDR2 SYGVNS, per germline.

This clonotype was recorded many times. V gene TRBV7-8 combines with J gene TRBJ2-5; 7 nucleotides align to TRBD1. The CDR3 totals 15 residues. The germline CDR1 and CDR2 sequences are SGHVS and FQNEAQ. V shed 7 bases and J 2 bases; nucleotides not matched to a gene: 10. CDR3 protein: CASTASPGQQETQYF. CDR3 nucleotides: TGTGCCAGCACCGCGAGTCCGGGACAGCAAGAGACCCAGTACTTC.

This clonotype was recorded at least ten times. The CDR3 DNA reads as TGTGCCAGCAGCTTAACCGCTTCGGGCAATCAGCCCCAGCATTTT. Amino acids: CASSLTASGNQPQHF. The chain is built from TRBV7-9 and TRBJ1-5; D is undetermined. V shed 2 bases and J shed 2 bases, with 10 bases lying between them. The CDR3 sequence is 15 residues long. Germline V gene sequence: CDR1 SEHNR, CDR2 FQNEAQ (reference sequence).

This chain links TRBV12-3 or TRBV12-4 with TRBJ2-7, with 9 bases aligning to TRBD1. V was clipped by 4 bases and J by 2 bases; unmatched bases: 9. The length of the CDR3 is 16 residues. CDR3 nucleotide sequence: TGTGCCAGCAGTTCAAGACTCCGGGACAGGGCCTACGAGCAGTACTTC. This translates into CASSSRLRDRAYEQYF.